This T cell receptor (beta chain) was captured in a study of cytomegalovirus exposure and HLA in healthy donors. The CDR3 is 15 amino acids. Germline CDR1 SEHNR, CDR2 FQNEAQ (reference sequence). With 5 bases removed from V and 0 bases from J, the gap between germline ends came to 10 bases. PCR was performed using 60 Vbeta and 13 Jbeta primers. Using immunoSEQ multiplex PCR, the repertoire was profiled, and TCRdb retains in-frame clones only, with some absent. The profile shows some 110,000 clones, less than 80% of them singletons. Sequencing was performed on PBMCs. This rearrangement joins TRBV7-9 to TRBJ1-4, with D unresolved. The TCR comes from a man aged 50 or older in good health and CMV-seronegative. The CDR3 DNA reads as TGTGCCAGCAGCCTGCAGGATGCAACTAATGAAAAACTGTTTTTT. This encodes CASSLQDATNEKLFF.